The entry below gives a single T cell receptor (beta chain) sequence along with its context. Its target is unknown. This CDR3 region has 17 residues. The J segment lost 4 bases and the V segment lost 1 base, leaving 13 bases of the junction unmatched. Germline CDR1 and CDR2: MGHRA and YSYEKL. The data belong to a study of shared clonotypes between healthy human individuals. Data came from immunoSEQ multiplex PCR; TCRdb stores just in-frame clones and leaves some out. The table has around 100,000 clones, approximately 65% seen once. The authors combined CD45RO+ cells with CCR7-negative CD45RA+ TemRA cells as CD8 memory. Study findings and constraints: The study generally estimated greater richness for naive than memory subsets.

The chain combines TRBV4-1 with TRBJ2-7; 7 bases fit TRBD1. This sequence was found in a woman aged 25 to 45 in good health. Input material: memory CD8+ T cells sorted from blood. The subset was: CD45RO+ cells pooled with CCR7-negative TemRA cells. The CDR3 DNA reads as TGCGCCAGCAGCCAAGCGACCTGGACAGGTCTTTTTTACGAGCAGTACTTC. It yields the protein CASSQATWTGLFYEQYF.